This passage covers 15 T cell receptor beta chains from one sample sequenced in a study of CD8+ T cells in alopecia areata. Treatment reported: oral pan-JAK inhibitor, 5-10 mg twice daily. After isolation, RNA underwent reverse transcription to generate cDNA as the sequencing template. Profiled with immunoSEQ multiplex PCR; TCRdb holds only in-frame clones, not every one. The top ten hold about 9.4% of the sample, which has some 180,000 clones, around 51% seen once. This sample comprised CD8+ T cells sorted from blood, obtained around week 53, from a patient treated with tofacitinib. These TCRs come from a human donor with alopecia areata.

CDR3 bases: TGTGCCAGCAGTTTACACGAAAACTATGGCTACACCTTC. This encodes CASSLHENYGYTF. The chain has TRBV27 and TRBJ1-2; D is uncertain. This CDR3 comprises 13 residues. The germline V gene has CDR1 MNHEY and CDR2 SMNVEV (reference sequence). V dropped 2 bases and J dropped 2 bases, with 6 bases sitting between them.

A few counts support this clone. The sample carries other DNA sequences with the same CDR3. The rearrangement links TRBV7-2 to TRBJ2-3; 7 nucleotides align to TRBD2. J gave up 2 bases and V 4 bases, and 12 bases lay outside the gene matches. CDR3 length: 17 residues. CDR1 and CDR2 (germline): SGHTA, FQGNSA. CDR3 nucleotide sequence: TGTGCCAGCAGCTCCCGTAGCAAGCGGGGATTCACAGATACGCAGTATTTT. Protein product: CASSSRSKRGFTDTQYF.

This chain uses TRBV18 with TRBJ1-1; D is perhaps TRBD1 (6 bases). The germline V gene has CDR1 KGHSH and CDR2 LQKENI. V was cut by 7 bases and J by 3 bases, with 12 bases left in between. This CDR3 has 13 residues. CDR3 sequence (DNA): TGTGCCAGCTTTGGACAGACGGACACTGAAGCTTTCTTT. Protein: CASFGQTDTEAFF. Complete variable domain (other parts from reference TRBV18 and TRBJ1-1): NAGVMQNPRHLVRRRGQEARLRCSPMKGHSHVYWYRQLPEEGLKFMVYLQKENIIDESGMPKERFSAEFPKEGPSILRIQQVVRGDSAAYFCASFGQTDTEAFFGQGTRLTVV.

V is TRBV30 and J is TRBJ1-2; 7 bases fit TRBD1. Germline V gene data show CDR1 as GTSNPN and CDR2 as SVGIG (reference sequence). V shed 3 bases, J shed 2 bases, and the junction held 6 bases outside the gene matches. This CDR3 has 14 residues. CDR3 coding DNA: TGTGCCTGGAGCCGGGACAGCTTAAACTATGGCTACACCTTC. Residues: CAWSRDSLNYGYTF.

This clone was found a few times. The chain uses TRBV7-2 and TRBJ2-7; TRBD1 matches 11 bases. The CDR3 has 15 amino acids. Germline-derived CDR1 and CDR2 are SGHTA and FQGNSA. The ends lost 1 base at V and 5 bases at J; junction bases unmatched: 4. CDR3 nucleotides: TGTGCCAGCAGCTTAGGACTGGACAGGGGGCACGAGCAGTACTTC. It encodes CASSLGLDRGHEQYF.

This clone was found a few times. This sequence joins TRBV4-2 and TRBJ2-7, with 8 bases that match TRBD2. Trimming at V came to 1 base and at J to 6 bases, leaving 11 bases not matched to a gene. This CDR3 spans 16 amino acids. CDR1 and CDR2 from the germline V gene are LGHNA and YNFKEQ. CDR3 bases: TGTGCCAGCAGCCAAGCGACGACTAGCGAAGCAGGCGAGCAGTACTTC. It is translated as CASSQATTSEAGEQYF.

The V and J genes are TRBV7-9 and TRBJ2-5, with D perhaps assigned TRBD1 or TRBD2 (5 bases each). Germline loops: CDR1 SEHNR, CDR2 FQNEAQ (reference sequence). The V gene lost 5 bases and the J gene lost 1 base, with 20 bases spanning the gap. The CDR3 spans 17 residues. The CDR3 sequence: CASSPARGRTAQETQYF. DNA for the CDR3: TGTGCCAGCAGCCCCGCGAGGGGCCGGACTGCCCAAGAGACCCAGTACTTC.

This clone was counted a few times. This chain joins TRBV6-5 and TRBJ1-2, with unresolved D. CDR1 and CDR2 from the germline V gene are MNHEY and SVGAGI. CDR3 length equals 11 residues. Between the trimmed V and J ends, which lost 6 bases and 4 bases, there was a span of 6 bases. The CDR3 DNA reads as TGTGCCAGCAGAGACGTCTATGGCTACACCTTC. Its protein is CASRDVYGYTF.

In this sample, this clone turned up a few times. V gene TRBV27 combines with J gene TRBJ1-1; D might be TRBD1 (6 bases). Germline lookup yields CDR1 MNHEY and CDR2 SMNVEV (reference sequence). There are 15 residues in the CDR3. Trimming pared 2 bases from V and 5 bases from J, leaving 15 bases between. The CDR3: CASSLAAGARTEAFF. The CDR3 region has the DNA TGTGCCAGCAGTTTAGCGGCAGGGGCTAGGACTGAAGCTTTCTTT.

This clone was found a few times. Only one base separates this from a far larger clonotype, so it likely reflects a read error. This sample includes further DNA sequences coding for the same CDR3. The chain combines TRBV7-2 with TRBJ2-7; no clear D gene. Germline CDR1 SGHTA, CDR2 FQGNSA. This CDR3 region has 12 residues. V shed 5 bases and J shed 0 bases, with 5 bases lying between them. The CDR3 loop is CASSPSSYEQYF. CDR3 nucleotides: TGTGCCAGCAGCCCTAGCTCCTACGAGCAGTACTTC.

The CDR3 protein is CASNNRDGETQYF. In DNA form, the CDR3 reads TGTGCCAGCAATAACAGGGACGGGGAGACCCAGTACTTC. V gene TRBV2 combines with J gene TRBJ2-5; D might be TRBD1 (6 bases). V shed 7 bases and J shed 5 bases, with 14 bases lying between them. CDR3 size: 13 residues. Looked up from germline, CDR1 is SNHLY and CDR2 is FYNNEI.

The CDR3 nucleotides are TGCAGCGTTGAGACCGGGACAGAGAGCTCCTACAATGAGCAGTTCTTC. Translated, it gives CSVETGTESSYNEQFF. The chain links TRBV29-1 to TRBJ2-1; 7 nucleotides align to TRBD1. The CDR3 runs to 16 residues. V lost 3 bases to trimming and J lost 0 bases; unmatched junction nucleotides: 8. From germline, CDR1 is SQVTM and CDR2 ANQGSEA.

This clone was seen a single time. CDR3 sequence (DNA): TGTGCCAGCAGCCAGACTAGCGGGGGTTTTGGTGAGCAGTTCTTC. Its protein product is CASSQTSGGFGEQFF. The chain combines TRBV11-2 with TRBJ2-1; 12 bases line up with TRBD2. Germline CDR1 reads SGHAT; CDR2 reads FQNNGV. The CDR3 loop spans 15 amino acids. The trim removed 5 bases at V and 9 bases at J, leaving 8 bases unmatched.

The rearrangement links TRBV5-4 to TRBJ1-1; 7 nucleotides align to TRBD1. There are 14 residues in the CDR3. The V segment lost 3 bases and the J segment 3 bases; nucleotides outside the gene matches: 5. Germline loops: CDR1 SGHNT, CDR2 YYREEE (reference sequence). The CDR3 nucleotides are TGTGCCAGCAGCTATCAGGGGGGATACACTGAAGCTTTCTTT. Its protein is CASSYQGGYTEAFF.

This clone has just a few counts. The genes are TRBV5-1 and TRBJ1-2, with 8 bases identical to TRBD1. The V and J ends lost 4 bases and 6 bases, in that order; junction bases with no gene match: 5. Germline CDR1 reads SGHRS; CDR2 reads YFSETQ. The CDR3 spans 13 residues. CDR3 in amino acids: CASSPGTGNGYTF. The DNA of the CDR3 is TGCGCCAGCAGCCCCGGGACAGGAAATGGCTACACCTTC. Full variable domain (missing parts from reference TRBV5-1 and TRBJ1-2): KAGVTQTPRYLIKTRGQQVTLSCSPISGHRSVSWYQQTPGQGLQFLFEYFSETQRNKGNFPGRFSGRQFSNSRSEMNVSTLELGDSALYLCASSPGTGNGYTFGSGTRLTVV.